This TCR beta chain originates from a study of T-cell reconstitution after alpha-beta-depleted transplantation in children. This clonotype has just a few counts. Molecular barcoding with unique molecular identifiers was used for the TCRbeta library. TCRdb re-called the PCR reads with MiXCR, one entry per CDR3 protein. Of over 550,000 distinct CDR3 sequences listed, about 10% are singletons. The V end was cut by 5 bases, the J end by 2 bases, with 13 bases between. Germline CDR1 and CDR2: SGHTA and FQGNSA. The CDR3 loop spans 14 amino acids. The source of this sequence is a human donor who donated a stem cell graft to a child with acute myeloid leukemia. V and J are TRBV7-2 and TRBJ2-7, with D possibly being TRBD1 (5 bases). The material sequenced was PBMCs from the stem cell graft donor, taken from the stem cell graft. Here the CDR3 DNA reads TGTGCCAGCAGCCCCGCCCAGGGTCCCTACGAGCAGTACTTC. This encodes CASSPAQGPYEQYF.